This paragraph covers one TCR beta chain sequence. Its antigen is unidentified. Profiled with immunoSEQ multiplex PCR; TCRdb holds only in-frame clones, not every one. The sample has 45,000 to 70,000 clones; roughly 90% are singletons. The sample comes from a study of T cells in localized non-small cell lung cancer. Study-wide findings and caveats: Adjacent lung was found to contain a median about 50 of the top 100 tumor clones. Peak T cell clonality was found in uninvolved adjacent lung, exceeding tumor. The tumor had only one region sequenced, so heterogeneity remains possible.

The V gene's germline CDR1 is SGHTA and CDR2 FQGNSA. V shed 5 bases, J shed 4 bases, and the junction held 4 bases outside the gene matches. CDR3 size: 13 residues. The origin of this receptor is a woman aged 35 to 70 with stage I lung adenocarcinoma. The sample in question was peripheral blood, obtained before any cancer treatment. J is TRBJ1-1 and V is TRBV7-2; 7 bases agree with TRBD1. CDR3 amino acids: CASSPGQLTEAFF. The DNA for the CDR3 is TGTGCCAGCAGCCCGGGACAGCTCACTGAAGCTTTCTTT. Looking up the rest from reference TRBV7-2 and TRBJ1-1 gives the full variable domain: GAGVSQSPSNKVTEKGKDVELRCDPISGHTALYWYRQSLGQGLEFLIYFQGNSAPDKSGLPSDRFSAERTGGSVSTLTIQRTQQEDSAVYLCASSPGQLTEAFFGQGTRLTVV.